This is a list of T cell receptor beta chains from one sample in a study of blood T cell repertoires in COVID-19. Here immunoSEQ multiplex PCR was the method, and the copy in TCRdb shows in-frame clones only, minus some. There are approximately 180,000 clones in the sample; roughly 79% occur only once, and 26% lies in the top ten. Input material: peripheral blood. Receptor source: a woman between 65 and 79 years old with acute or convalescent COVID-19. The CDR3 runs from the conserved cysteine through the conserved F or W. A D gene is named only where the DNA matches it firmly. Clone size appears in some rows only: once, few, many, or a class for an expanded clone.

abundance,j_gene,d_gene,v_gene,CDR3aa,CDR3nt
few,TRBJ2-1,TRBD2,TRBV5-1,CASSLRPAGANEQFF,TGCGCCAGCAGCTTGCGGCCAGCGGGAGCCAATGAGCAGTTCTTC
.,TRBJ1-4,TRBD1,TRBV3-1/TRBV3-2,CASSQPGQGNEKLFF,TGTGCCAGCAGCCAACCGGGACAGGGTAATGAAAAACTGTTTTTT
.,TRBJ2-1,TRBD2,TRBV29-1,CSEGDLGLAGVGEQFF,TGCAGCGAAGGAGACTTGGGACTAGCGGGAGTTGGGGAGCAGTTCTTC
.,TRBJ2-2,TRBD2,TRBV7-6,CASSHGLAGVSAGELFF,TGTGCCAGCAGCCATGGACTAGCGGGAGTGAGTGCCGGGGAGCTGTTTTTT
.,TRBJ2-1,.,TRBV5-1,CASSLGLYNEQFF,TGCGCCAGCAGCTTGGGGCTTTACAATGAGCAGTTCTTC
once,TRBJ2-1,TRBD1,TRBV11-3,CASSLGWSGGKNNEQFF,TGTGCCAGCAGCTTAGGGTGGTCAGGGGGCAAGAACAATGAGCAGTTCTTC
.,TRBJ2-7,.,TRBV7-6,CASSPGRVGASYEQYF,TGTGCCAGCAGCCCCGGCAGGGTTGGGGCCTCCTACGAGCAGTACTTC
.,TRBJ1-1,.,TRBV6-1,CASSDVLGGTEAFF,TGTGCCAGCAGTGACGTCCTGGGGGGAACTGAAGCTTTCTTT
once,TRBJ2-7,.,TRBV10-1,CASSESILVSEQYF,TGCGCCAGCAGTGAGTCCATACTAGTATCCGAGCAGTACTTC
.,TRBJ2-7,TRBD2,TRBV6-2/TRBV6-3,CASSYLAGVVYEQYF,TGTGCCAGCAGTTACCTGGCGGGAGTTGTCTACGAGCAGTACTTC
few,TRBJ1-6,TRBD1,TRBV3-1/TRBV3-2,CASSQVGQGANSPLHF,TGTGCCAGCAGCCAAGTGGGGCAGGGGGCAAATTCACCCCTCCACTTT